The next 12 T cell receptor beta chains were all read from a single sample in a study of blood T cell repertoires in COVID-19. Sequenced by immunoSEQ multiplex PCR; TCRdb stores in-frame clones only, minus some. This repertoire shows a few hundred thousand clones, around 82% found once; its top ten account for approximately 15%. The sample was peripheral blood. Every receptor here comes from a person between 70 and 80 years old with COVID-19, enrolled during active disease.

This sequence joins TRBV28 and TRBJ1-5; D unclear. Trimming removed 7 bases from V and 11 bases from J, with 15 bases in between. The length of the CDR3 is 12 residues. Germline V CDR1 and CDR2: MDHEN, SYDVKM. As DNA, the CDR3 is TGTGCCAGCACCAGCGCTAGCAAGACCCAGCATTTT. This sequence encodes CASTSASKTQHF.

This chain uses TRBV7-6 with TRBJ2-5, with 11 bases lining up with TRBD2. The junction had 9 bases not matched to a gene; V was cut back by 1 base and J by 2 bases. The CDR3 spans 18 residues. CDR1 is SGHVS and CDR2 is FNYEAQ in the germline V gene. CDR3 in DNA: TGTGCCAGCAGCTTAGTGCGTCTAGCGGGAGGACGTCAAGAGACCCAGTACTTC. Translation: CASSLVRLAGGRQETQYF.

This clone was seen once. The chain joins TRBV28 to TRBJ2-5; 9 nucleotides line up with TRBD2. V lost 8 bases, J lost 4 bases, and 8 bases stayed unmatched. This CDR3 is 14 amino acids long. From germline, CDR1 is MDHEN and CDR2 SYDVKM. As DNA, the CDR3 is TGTGCCAGCTTGGCGGGAGGGCCGGTAGAGACCCAGTACTTC. Amino acids: CASLAGGPVETQYF.

The J gene is TRBJ2-1, the V gene TRBV4-3, with D maybe TRBD2 (6 bases). The CDR3 runs 14 residues. Between the trimmed V and J ends, which lost 4 bases and 4 bases, there was a span of 11 bases. Per the germline V gene, CDR1 is LGHNA and CDR2 is YSLEER. CDR3 residues: CASSPGTDYNEQFF. The CDR3 nucleotides are TGCGCCAGCAGCCCAGGGACTGATTACAATGAGCAGTTCTTC.

The rearrangement joins TRBV7-9 to TRBJ2-3, with 7 bases matching TRBD1. Trimming cost V 4 bases and J 5 bases; bases outside gene matches: 9. This CDR3 is 15 amino acids long. Germline-derived CDR1 and CDR2 are SEHNR and FQNEAQ (reference sequence). CDR3 region: CASSSADRDEDTQYF. The CDR3 DNA follows: TGTGCCAGCAGCTCAGCCGACAGGGACGAAGATACGCAGTATTTT.

This clone was found many times. The rearrangement links TRBV4-3 to TRBJ1-5; maybe TRBD1 (6 bases). Trimming took 0 bases from V and 6 from J, leaving 15 bases between them. The CDR3 has 16 amino acids. Germline V CDR1 and CDR2: LGHNA, YSLEER. The DNA of the CDR3 is TGCGCCAGCAGCCAAGATGCCAGGGGTGTGGGTCAGCCCCAGCATTTT. Translated: CASSQDARGVGQPQHF.

The table lists this clone with a count of one. The J gene is TRBJ1-2, the V gene TRBV10-1, with D unclear. V dropped 8 bases and J dropped 6 bases, with 10 bases sitting between them. The CDR3 sequence is 11 residues long. Germline V gene data show CDR1 as WNHNN and CDR2 as SYGVQD (reference sequence). The CDR3 sequence: CASEARDGYTF. CDR3 bases: TGCGCCAGCGAAGCTCGAGATGGCTACACCTTC.

CDR3 coding DNA: TGTGCCAGCAGCCAAGGAGTTAACACCGGGGAGCTGTTTTTT. Amino acids: CASSQGVNTGELFF. This chain links TRBV14 with TRBJ2-2; D is unclear. Germline CDR1 reads SGHDN; CDR2 reads FVKESK. V was shortened by 1 base and J by 2 bases, with 5 bases between the two germline ends. The CDR3 consists of 14 residues.

This chain uses TRBV6-5 with TRBJ2-3; tentatively, D is TRBD1 (6 bases). CDR1 is MNHEY, CDR2 SVGAGI, per germline. The CDR3 contains 13 residues. V was cut by 6 bases and J by 8 bases, with 15 bases left in between. This CDR3 is CASSVQGMATQYF. Here the CDR3 DNA reads TGTGCCAGCAGCGTACAGGGAATGGCTACGCAGTATTTT.

The chain couples TRBV3-1 (or the pseudogene TRBV3-2) to TRBJ2-1, with D perhaps TRBD2 (6 bases). The V gene lost 6 bases and the J gene lost 4 bases, with 16 bases spanning the gap. Germline V gene sequence: CDR1 LGHDT, CDR2 YNNKEL (reference sequence). The CDR3 runs 15 residues. The CDR3 DNA reads TGTGCCAGCAGGGACCGGGGGATAGGTTACAATGAGCAGTTCTTC. It codes for CASRDRGIGYNEQFF.

The chain uses TRBV6-2 or TRBV6-3 and TRBJ1-2; D not resolved. Per germline, CDR1 MNHEY and CDR2 SVGEGT. The CDR3 is made up of 12 amino acids. The V and J ends lost 5 bases and 4 bases respectively, with 8 bases between them. CDR3 DNA: TGTGCCAGCAGTGAGGTCTTCTATGGCTACACCTTC. Translating it yields CASSEVFYGYTF.

This clone appeared once. This sequence joins TRBV19 and TRBJ2-7; a possible D gene is TRBD1 (6 bases). The germline gives CDR1 LNHDA, CDR2 SQIVND (reference sequence). CDR3 size: 13 residues. V gave up 6 bases and J gave up 7 bases, with 16 bases separating them. This CDR3 reads CASSDRLLGEQYF. The CDR3 bases are TGTGCCAGTAGCGACAGGTTGCTTGGGGAGCAGTACTTC.